This T cell receptor beta chain was captured by sequencing in a study of blood T cell repertoires in COVID-19. CDR1 LNHDA and CDR2 SQIVND come from the germline V gene (reference sequence). V gave up 3 bases and J gave up 2 bases, with 11 bases separating them. The length of the CDR3 is 14 residues. This clone was detected only a few times. Original processing notes: Researchers report that nucleated cell counts were estimated from reference gene primer amplification. Clones were sequenced by immunoSEQ multiplex PCR, and TCRdb holds only the in-frame ones, with some missing. D and trimming come from the DNA, and the V and J calls and clone size come from that table. This table has 290,000 or so clones, around 87% appearing once.

The sequence was obtained from a man between 65 and 85 years old with acute or convalescent COVID-19. Sample: peripheral blood. This chain connects TRBV19 to TRBJ2-7; the D gene is possibly TRBD2 (6 bases). The CDR3 nucleotides are TGTGCCAGTAGTATTGATGCGGGGCCCTACGAGCAGTACTTC. It encodes CASSIDAGPYEQYF.